Each of the 8 T cell receptor beta chains below was sequenced from the same sample in a study of T cells after yellow fever vaccination. MiXCR, run by TCRdb on the 5' RACE reads, gives a single entry per CDR3 protein. The table includes 15,000 to 20,000 distinct CDR3 sequences, about 4% detected once. This sample comprised PBMCs, either bulk or a sorted T-cell subset (CD4+, CD8+, memory, or dextramer-sorted; not recorded which), obtained 15 days after the yellow fever booster vaccination. All receptors come from a man in his thirties or forties who received the YFV17D yellow fever vaccine.

This clonotype was recorded many times. V gene TRBV6-5 combines with J gene TRBJ2-7, with 9 bases that match TRBD1. The V segment lost 6 bases and the J segment 1 base; nucleotides outside the gene matches: 7. Germline values: CDR1 MNHEY, CDR2 SVGAGI. The CDR3 runs 15 residues. This chain's CDR3 is CASRIQGAPSYEQYF. As DNA, the CDR3 is TGTGCCAGCAGAATACAGGGGGCTCCGTCCTACGAGCAGTACTTC.

This clonotype was found many times. The V and J genes are TRBV5-5 and TRBJ2-7; 7 bases are a match to TRBD2. The J segment lost 3 bases and the V segment lost 4 bases, leaving 10 bases of the junction unmatched. The CDR3 runs 15 residues. Germline CDR1 and CDR2: SGHKS and YYEKEE (reference sequence). The CDR3 is CASSRGRVLLYEQYF. The DNA of the CDR3 is TGTGCCAGCAGCCGGGGGAGGGTTTTACTCTACGAGCAGTACTTC.

This clonotype was seen many times. The chain joins TRBV7-9 to TRBJ1-4; TRBD1 aligns across 7 bases. The ends lost 5 bases at V and 8 bases at J; junction bases unmatched: 8. Germline loops: CDR1 SEHNR, CDR2 FQNEAQ (reference sequence). The CDR3 consists of 14 residues. This chain's CDR3 is CASSRDRADEKLFF. For the CDR3, the DNA is TGTGCCAGCAGCCGAGACAGGGCGGACGAAAAACTGTTTTTT.

This clonotype occurred many times. V usage is TRBV12-3 or TRBV12-4 and J usage is TRBJ2-7; 8 nucleotides match TRBD2. The CDR3 is made up of 13 amino acids. V was pared by 6 bases and J by 3 bases, with 4 bases of the junction left unmatched. The CDR3 DNA follows: TGTGCCAGCAGCCCCGGGGGGGTCTACGAGCAGTACTTC. Amino acid sequence: CASSPGGVYEQYF.

This clonotype has a count of ten or more. The rearrangement joins TRBV6-2 or TRBV6-3 to TRBJ2-1; TRBD2 aligns across 10 bases. This CDR3 region has 15 residues. The V gene end was trimmed by 6 bases and the J gene end by 9 bases; junction bases not matched to a gene: 11. CDR1 MNHEY and CDR2 SVGEGT come from the germline V gene. CDR3 sequence reads: CASSTGTSEGSEQFF. DNA of the CDR3: TGTGCCAGCAGCACCGGGACTAGCGAGGGGAGTGAGCAGTTCTTC.

This clonotype was seen repeatedly, ten times or more. CDR3: CASSRTSAGYYEQYF. CDR3 DNA sequence: TGTGCCAGCAGCCGGACTAGCGCGGGTTACTACGAGCAGTACTTC. V is TRBV6-5 and J is TRBJ2-7; TRBD2 agrees at 9 bases. The trim removed 6 bases at V and 3 bases at J, leaving 9 bases unmatched. CDR3 length: 15 amino acids. Germline values: CDR1 MNHEY, CDR2 SVGAGI.

By proportion, this clonotype is medium-sized (0.01 to 0.1%). The V and J genes are TRBV6-5 and TRBJ1-3, with 8 bases identical to TRBD1. This CDR3 spans 12 amino acids. Germline CDR1 reads MNHEY; CDR2 reads SVGAGI. Trimming took 10 bases from V and 4 from J; bases not matched to a gene: 3. The CDR3 DNA reads TGTGCCACCGGACAGGGAGGAAACACCATATATTTT. Its translation is CATGQGGNTIYF.

This clonotype was observed many times. The chain joins TRBV5-5 to TRBJ2-1; TRBD2 is a possible D gene (6 bases). The germline V and J ends were trimmed by 2 bases and 2 bases, with 14 bases remaining between them. Germline V gene lookup returns CDR1 SGHKS and CDR2 YYEKEE (reference sequence). The CDR3 loop spans 16 amino acids. CDR3 DNA: TGTGCCAGCAGCTTCATAGCGGAATTAGCCTACAATGAGCAGTTCTTC. Amino acids: CASSFIAELAYNEQFF.